What follows are 28 T cell receptor beta chains derived from one specimen sequenced in a study of T cells in women clearing cervical HPV infection (dated by TCRdb to 2017 to 2018). Receptor amplification or capture employed the immunoSEQ multiplex PCR assay. As stored in TCRdb, this immuneACCESS dataset retains in-frame rearrangements with V and J assigned. A fraction of the clones does not appear; measured against another copy, unresolved V genes explain less than half of the discrepancy, and the remainder lacks a known reason. The record for this sample contains roughly 35,000 clones. 1.7% of the sample rests with the top ten. Sequences were obtained from blood buffy coat. Receptors originate from a woman between 18 and 75 years old with a cervical HPV16 infection that either progressed to CIN3+ or cleared (not recorded which).

A remark on this clone: The read gets to within 3 residues of the CDR3 end, and the germline J gene fills in the rest. The gene calls are TRBV7-2 and TRBJ2-1; a possible D gene is TRBD2 (6 bases). The CDR3 loop spans 13 amino acids. Germline values: CDR1 SGHTA, CDR2 FQGNSA. The V and J ends lost 4 bases and 9 bases respectively, with 13 bases between them. CDR3 bases read: TGTGCCAGCAGCTCCGTGACTAGTGGTGAG. Translation gives CASSSVTSGE. The full CDR3 reads CASSSVTSGEQFF. The full variable domain, rest sourced from reference TRBV7-2 and TRBJ2-1, is GAGVSQSPSNKVTEKGKDVELRCDPISGHTALYWYRQSLGQGLEFLIYFQGNSAPDKSGLPSDRFSAERTGGSVSTLTIQRTQQEDSAVYLCASSSVTSGEQFFGPGTRLTVL.

On this clone itself: The missing CDR3 end, 3 residues past where the read stops, is filled in from the germline J gene. The chain employs TRBV11-2 and TRBJ1-3; the D gene is possibly TRBD1 (6 bases). V was shortened by 7 bases and J by 1 base, with 14 bases between the two germline ends. The CDR3 is 15 amino acids. The V gene's germline CDR1 is SGHAT and CDR2 FQNNGV. The sequenced part of the CDR3 DNA is TGTGCCAGCACCCCCAGGGGTGGGTCTGGAAACACC. Translated: CASTPRGGSGNT. The CDR3 in full is CASTPRGGSGNTIYF.

In regard to this clone: The sequenced fragment ends 3 residues before the CDR3 boundary, so the rest is inferred from the germline J gene. The V and J genes are TRBV7-8 and TRBJ1-5, with 7 bases aligning to TRBD1. The CDR3 is 14 amino acids. Germline V gene sequence: CDR1 SGHVS, CDR2 FQNEAQ. Unmatched junction bases numbered 5, after V lost 5 bases and J lost 4 bases. The CDR3 bases that were read are TGTGCCAGCAGCCGAACGACAGGGAATCAGCCC. Protein sequence: CASSRTTGNQP. The whole CDR3 is CASSRTTGNQPQHF.

In the case of this clone: Mismatch with germline at one junction end may stem from a read error. The read halts 3 residues ahead of the CDR3 end, with the missing end drawn from the germline J gene. The chain uses TRBV4-2 and TRBJ1-4; 8 bases line up with TRBD1. This CDR3 region has 14 residues. Germline V CDR1 and CDR2: LGHNA, YNFKEQ. The part of the CDR3 DNA that was read is TGCGCCAGCAGCCTGGGACAGGCCTCAGAAAAA. This codes for CASSLGQASEK. The full-length CDR3 reads as CASSLGQASEKLFF.

A note on this clone: The read is 3 residues too short to cover the CDR3 end, so that end is filled in from the germline J gene. This sequence joins TRBV7-6 and TRBJ1-2; 8 bases line up with TRBD1. Germline V gene data show CDR1 as SGHVS and CDR2 as FNYEAQ. The CDR3 runs 13 residues. Partial CDR3 DNA: TGTGCCAGCAGCCAGGACAGGGATCCCGAC. Its translation: CASSQDRDPD. The full-length CDR3 reads as CASSQDRDPDYTF.

In the case of this clone: Read coverage stops 3 residues before the CDR3 terminus; the germline J gene supplies the remainder. The chain has TRBV7-7 and TRBJ2-3; 9 bases are a match to TRBD1. This CDR3 region has 13 residues. Germline values: CDR1 SSHAT, CDR2 FNYEAQ (reference sequence). Partial CDR3 DNA: TGTGCCAGCAGCGCACAGGGGGCGGAGACG. This gives the protein CASSAQGAET. The entire CDR3 is CASSAQGAETQYF.

Details on this clone: With the read ending 3 residues before the CDR3 end, the germline J gene is used to fill in that end. The chain uses TRBV28 and TRBJ2-3, with 9 nucleotides matching TRBD2. The V gene's germline CDR1 is MDHEN and CDR2 SYDVKM. With V trimmed by 3 bases and J by 1 base, 5 bases remained unmatched. CDR3 length: 16 residues. CDR3 protein: CASSFPWTSGTDTQYF. The sequenced part of the CDR3 DNA is TGTGCCAGCAGTTTCCCTTGGACTAGCGGCACAGATACG.

On this clone: The read ends 3 residues before the CDR3 terminus; that terminus is restored from the germline J gene. The gene calls are TRBV20-1 and TRBJ1-2; perhaps TRBD1 as D (6 bases). V lost 0 bases, J lost 1 base, and 12 bases lay in between. The length of the CDR3 is 15 residues. Germline CDR1 is DFQATT and CDR2 is SNEGSKA (reference sequence). This CDR3 is CSARDGRGFNYGYTF. Incomplete CDR3 DNA: TGCAGTGCTAGAGATGGTAGGGGGTTTAACTATGGC.

Comment on this clone: Sequencing ends 3 residues short of the CDR3 end; the germline J gene provides the rest. This sequence joins TRBV13 and TRBJ2-5; D might be TRBD1 (5 bases). Germline values: CDR1 PRHDT, CDR2 FYEKMQ (reference sequence). The CDR3 totals 16 residues. V lost 4 bases and J 5 bases, leaving 20 bases between the germline ends. Incomplete CDR3 DNA: TGTGCCAGCAGCTCTAAAACCTCAGGGATCGGGGAGACC. Protein: CASSSKTSGIGET. The whole CDR3 sequence is CASSSKTSGIGETQYF.

The CDR3 loop is CASSLSSDSGGANYTF. CDR3 DNA (partial): TGTGCCAGCTCACTATCGTCGGATAGCGGGGGGGCCAAC. This rearrangement joins TRBV18 to TRBJ1-2; the D gene is possibly TRBD1 (6 bases). The read gets to within 3 residues of the CDR3 end, and the germline J gene fills in the rest. The CDR3 runs 16 residues. In germline, CDR1 is KGHSH, CDR2 LQKENI.

The chain's CDR3 is CASRDWTGVYSPLFF. CDR3 bases read: TGTGCCAGCAGGGACTGGACAGGGGTCTATTCACCA. The rearrangement joins TRBV2 to TRBJ1-4, with 9 bases matching TRBD1. The CDR3 end is not reached by the read, which stops 3 residues before it; the germline J gene fills it in. CDR3 size: 15 residues. Germline V gene lookup returns CDR1 SNHLY and CDR2 FYNNEI. The whole variable domain, filled in from reference TRBV2 and TRBJ1-4, reads EPEVTQTPSHQVTQMGQEVILRCVPISNHLYFYWYRQILGQKVEFLVSFYNNEISEKSEIFDDQFSVERPDGSNFTLKIRSTKLEDSAMYFCASRDWTGVYSPLFFGSGTQLSVL.

Comment on this clone: The read finishes 3 residues shy of the CDR3 end, and the germline J gene is used to complete it. V and J are TRBV7-2 and TRBJ2-2; no definite D call. The CDR3 runs to 14 residues. Looked up from germline, CDR1 is SGHTA and CDR2 is FQGNSA. The CDR3 is CASSFHRVNSPLFF. CDR3 DNA (partial): TGTGCCAGCAGCTTCCACAGAGTTAATTCACCG.

About this clone itself: The read gets to within 3 residues of the CDR3 end, and the germline J gene fills in the rest. V usage is TRBV7-3 and J usage is TRBJ2-6, with D unclear. The germline gives CDR1 SGHTA, CDR2 FQGTGA. This CDR3 contains 18 residues. Trimming took off 5 bases at V and 0 bases at J, with 17 bases between the two ends. CDR3: CASSPSFSTLSGANVLTF. The sequenced CDR3 bases are TGTGCCAGCAGCCCAAGCTTTTCAACCCTCTCTGGGGCCAACGTC.

Notes on this clone: The read falls 3 residues short of the CDR3 end, and the missing part is taken from the germline J gene. The chain has TRBV19 and TRBJ2-7, with a tentative D call TRBD1 (6 bases). The CDR3 extends over 13 amino acids. The germline V and J ends were trimmed by 6 bases and 3 bases, with 12 bases remaining between them. Germline CDR1 and CDR2: LNHDA and SQIVND (reference sequence). CDR3 protein: CASSLRDNYEQYF. Partial CDR3 DNA: TGTGCCAGTAGCTTACGGGACAACTACGAG.

Regarding this clone: Sequencing ends 3 residues short of the CDR3 end; the germline J gene provides the rest. The chain recombines TRBV20-1 with TRBJ2-5; 10 positions agree with TRBD2. CDR1 and CDR2 (germline): DFQATT, SNEGSKA (reference sequence). J lost 7 bases, V lost 5 bases, and 13 bases had no gene match. The CDR3 is made up of 15 amino acids. The CDR3 spells CSALPRTSGVGTQYF. Incomplete CDR3 DNA: TGCAGTGCTCTCCCCCGTACTAGCGGGGTGGGGACC.

Concerning this clone: The read terminates 3 residues ahead of where the CDR3 ends, so the germline J gene completes it. The chain carries TRBV20-1 and TRBJ2-3; 9 bases map to TRBD2. The germline gives CDR1 DFQATT, CDR2 SNEGSKA (reference sequence). This CDR3 has 16 amino acids. J was trimmed by 2 bases and V by 6 bases; bases with no gene match: 12. The CDR3: CSASLERGVYTDTQYF. The CDR3 DNA, read in part, is TGCAGTGCCTCCCTCGAGCGGGGGGTCTACACAGATACG.

A word on this clone: The read stops 3 residues short of the end of the CDR3; the missing end is completed from the germline J gene. The V and J genes are TRBV7-6 and TRBJ2-5; TRBD2 is a possible D gene (7 bases). This CDR3 is 15 amino acids long. Trimming shortened V by 3 bases and J by 5 bases, and 16 bases separated the two germline ends. The germline V gene encodes CDR1 SGHVS and CDR2 FNYEAQ. This CDR3 is CASSLTGLGGETQYF. The CDR3 DNA, read in part, is TGTGCCAGCAGCTTGACAGGTCTGGGGGGGGAGACC.

Concerning this clone: The read terminates 3 residues ahead of where the CDR3 ends, so the germline J gene completes it. J is TRBJ1-4 and V is TRBV18; 7 bases fit TRBD1. This CDR3 contains 14 residues. The germline gives CDR1 KGHSH, CDR2 LQKENI. CDR3 bases read: TGTGCCAGCTCACCCGGGACAGATAATTCACCA. Translation gives CASSPGTDNSP. The entire CDR3 protein is CASSPGTDNSPLFF.

About this clone: The read falls 3 residues short of the CDR3 end, and the missing part is taken from the germline J gene. The chain combines TRBV7-9 with TRBJ2-7, with 7 positions matching TRBD1. The CDR3 loop spans 14 amino acids. Germline trimming cut 5 bases from V and 4 bases from J; bases unmatched to any gene: 8. The germline V gene has CDR1 SEHNR and CDR2 FQNEAQ (reference sequence). The CDR3 spells CASSHPGQFYEQYF. The sequenced CDR3 bases are TGTGCCAGCAGCCATCCGGGACAGTTTTACGAG.

According to its frequency, this clone is medium-sized. The read comes to an end 3 residues before the CDR3 does, leaving the germline J gene to fill in the end. The chain is built from TRBV9 and TRBJ2-1; D could derive from TRBD1 or TRBD2 (5 bases each). Germline CDR1 reads SGDLS; CDR2 reads YYNGEE. Trimming stripped 3 bases from V and 0 bases from J, with 13 bases between. The CDR3 has 16 amino acids. This chain's CDR3 is CASSAEGPSSYNEQFF. The CDR3 DNA, read in part, is TGTGCCAGCAGCGCAGAGGGGCCTAGCTCCTACAATGAG.

Of note for this clone: The read falls 3 residues short of the CDR3 end, and the missing part is taken from the germline J gene. The J gene is TRBJ2-7, the V gene TRBV11-1; D is tentatively TRBD1 or TRBD2 (5 bases each). V lost 0 bases and J 5 bases, leaving 11 bases between the germline ends. This CDR3 comprises 14 residues. CDR1 SGHAT and CDR2 FQDESV come from the germline V gene (reference sequence). The part of the CDR3 DNA that was read is TGTGCCAGCAGCTTAGCTGGGCAGGGAGACGAG. Translation gives CASSLAGQGDE. The complete CDR3 protein is CASSLAGQGDEQYF.

Comment on this clone: The read ends 3 residues early relative to the CDR3; the germline J gene fills the gap. V and J are TRBV18 and TRBJ2-3, with D unclear. The germline gives CDR1 KGHSH, CDR2 LQKENI. CDR3 length: 13 amino acids. CDR3 region: CASSPIVKETQYF. CDR3 DNA (partial): TGTGCCAGCTCACCAATAGTTAAAGAGACG. Full variable domain (rest looked up from reference TRBV18 and TRBJ2-3): NAGVMQNPRHLVRRRGQEARLRCSPMKGHSHVYWYRQLPEEGLKFMVYLQKENIIDESGMPKERFSAEFPKEGPSILRIQQVVRGDSAAYFCASSPIVKETQYFGPGTRLTVL.

Concerning this clone: The CDR3 end falls 3 residues outside the read, so it is completed with the germline J gene. The chain employs TRBV7-2 and TRBJ1-5; the match to TRBD1 covers 7 bases. After removal of 2 bases from V and 3 bases from J, the junction contained 4 bases not matched to a gene. The CDR3 has 15 residues. CDR1 and CDR2 (germline): SGHTA, FQGNSA. CDR3: CASSLTRGANQPQHF. The CDR3 bases that were read are TGTGCCAGCAGCTTAACCAGGGGGGCCAATCAGCCC.

Regarding this clone: With the read ending 3 residues before the CDR3 end, the germline J gene is used to fill in that end. The chain uses TRBV6-2 or TRBV6-3 and TRBJ2-2; D might be TRBD1 (7 bases). Trimming took 7 bases from V and 2 from J, leaving 14 bases between them. This CDR3 has 15 amino acids. Germline V gives CDR1 MNHEY, CDR2 SVGEGT. The CDR3 spells CASTGGGGNTGELFF. The CDR3 DNA, read in part, is TGTGCCAGCACTGGAGGAGGGGGCAACACCGGGGAG.

About this clone itself: The read ends 3 residues shy of where the CDR3 ends; the end is completed using the germline J gene. The chain has TRBV19 and TRBJ2-2; 9 bases line up with TRBD1. Germline V gives CDR1 LNHDA, CDR2 SQIVND (reference sequence). CDR3 length: 14 amino acids. The CDR3: CASGTGILGEKLFF. The sequenced part of the CDR3 DNA is TGTGCCAGTGGGACAGGGATCTTAGGAGAAAAG. The full variable domain, its missing parts supplied by reference TRBV19 and TRBJ2-2, is DGGITQSPKYLFRKEGQNVTLSCEQNLNHDAMYWYRQDPGQGLRLIYYSQIVNDFQKGDIAEGYSVSREKKESFPLTVTSAQKNPTAFYLCASGTGILGEKLFFGEGSRLTVL.

As regards this clone: The read gets to within 3 residues of the CDR3 end, and the germline J gene fills in the rest. V usage is TRBV29-1 and J usage is TRBJ1-1; a possible D gene is TRBD1 (5 bases). From germline, CDR1 is SQVTM and CDR2 ANQGSEA. The V gene lost 7 bases and the J gene lost 1 base, with 10 bases spanning the gap. The CDR3 runs to 12 residues. CDR3 DNA (partial): TGCAGCGGAGATACAGGGAACACTGAA. This codes for CSGDTGNTE. In full, the CDR3 reads CSGDTGNTEAFF.

Remarks on this clone: The CDR3 end is not reached by the read, which stops 3 residues before it; the germline J gene fills it in. The gene calls are TRBV20-1 and TRBJ2-7, with a possible D match to TRBD2 (6 bases). CDR1 is DFQATT and CDR2 is SNEGSKA in the germline V gene (reference sequence). Deletions cut 5 bases from V and 4 bases from J, with 24 bases between. There are 16 residues in the CDR3. CDR3 amino acids: CSARAPGTGTIYEQYF. The part of the CDR3 DNA that was read is TGCAGTGCTCGGGCCCCTGGGACTGGAACCATTTACGAG.

Concerning this clone itself: The missing CDR3 end, 3 residues past where the read stops, is filled in from the germline J gene. The chain employs TRBV5-1 and TRBJ2-3; a weak D match, TRBD2 (5 bases). V lost 5 bases and J lost 2, with 15 bases in between. The germline CDR1 and CDR2 sequences are SGHRS and YFSETQ. The CDR3 covers 15 residues. Partial CDR3 DNA: TGCGCCAGCAGATCCGCGGGCAGAGACACAGATACG. Translating it yields CASRSAGRDTDT. The whole CDR3 reads CASRSAGRDTDTQYF.